This paragraph reports one T cell receptor beta chain. TCRdb re-called the RT-PCR reads through MiXCR, storing one row per CDR3 protein. The sample has around 570,000 distinct CDR3 sequences, approximately 7.7% seen once. The sample belongs to a study of response to subunit inactivated influenza vaccine. The CDR3 extends over 16 amino acids. Germline-derived CDR1 and CDR2 are MDHEN and SYDVKM. V lost 7 bases to trimming and J lost 7 bases; unmatched junction nucleotides: 13. The sample consisted of PBMCs from blood, taken around 25 months after vaccination. The chain links TRBV28 to TRBJ1-6, with 7 bases that match TRBD1. The TCR comes from a man in his fifties or sixties who received an inactivated influenza vaccine. The CDR3 DNA follows: TGTGCCAGCACCCAGACCGGGACAGTGTTAAATTCACCCCTCCACTTT. Translating gives CASTQTGTVLNSPLHF.